This entry features one T cell receptor beta chain sequence. Its cognate antigen is unknown. The source of the sample is a study of OX40 agonist ivuxolimab in advanced cancers. On the study more broadly: Partial response was recorded in three patients: one hepatocellular carcinoma and two cutaneous melanoma cases.

Study results and limitations: Compared with CD4+, CD8+ T cells on average had more expanded clones.

This table comes from immunoSEQ multiplex PCR, and its TCRdb copy is limited to in-frame clones, with some not included. The sample has under 55,000 clones, approximately 88% seen once. The V gene's germline CDR1 is SEHNR and CDR2 FQNEAQ (reference sequence). V was trimmed by 5 bases and J by 8 bases, leaving 10 bases between them. The CDR3 is 12 amino acids. The sample here was CD4+ or CD8+ T cells sorted from blood, taken in a trial of the OX40 agonist ivuxolimab. The V gene is TRBV7-9, the J gene TRBJ2-1; D gene uncertain. The TCR originated in an adult with an advanced solid tumor such as melanoma, head and neck, liver or kidney cancer. In DNA form, the CDR3 reads TGTGCCAGCAGCGGCGATTCGGATGAGCAGTTCTTC. Translating it yields CASSGDSDEQFF.